What follows are 17 T cell receptor beta chains derived from one specimen sequenced in a study of blood T cells in healthy people across ages. Alongside a J-beta primer mix, a sample-barcoded 5' primer served in a second PCR lasting about 6 to 12 cycles. TCRdb re-called the 5' RACE reads through MiXCR, storing one row per CDR3 protein. The table has approximately 800,000 distinct CDR3 sequences, roughly 40% seen once. Material: blood. All receptors derive from a man aged 18 to 30 in good health.

V gene TRBV20-1 combines with J gene TRBJ2-3; 15 bases line up with TRBD2. There are 18 residues in the CDR3. V gave up 3 bases and J gave up 5 bases; unmatched junction bases: 12. Germline V gene data show CDR1 as DFQATT and CDR2 as SNEGSKA (reference sequence). The CDR3 DNA reads as TGCAGTGCTAGCGGACTAGCGGGGGGGCCTACATTCAGAGATACGCAGTATTTT. Translating it yields CSASGLAGGPTFRDTQYF.

The chain recombines TRBV7-2 with TRBJ2-7; 7 bases are shared with TRBD2. The CDR3 sequence is 20 residues long. CDR1 is SGHTA, CDR2 FQGNSA, per germline. The trim removed 2 bases at V and 0 bases at J, leaving 19 bases unmatched. CDR3 coding DNA: TGTGCCAGCAGCTTAACCCCCACTTGGCGGATAGCGGGCAGCTCCTACGAGCAGTACTTC. Translation gives CASSLTPTWRIAGSSYEQYF.

The rearrangement uses TRBV7-9 and TRBJ2-7; 7 nucleotides line up with TRBD1. Per the germline V gene, CDR1 is SEHNR and CDR2 is FQNEAQ (reference sequence). J gave up 7 bases and V 4 bases, and 4 bases lay outside the gene matches. This CDR3 has 12 amino acids. The CDR3 is CASSSIRGEQYF. CDR3 sequence (DNA): TGTGCCAGCAGCTCAATCAGGGGGGAGCAGTACTTC.

This chain links TRBV3-1 with TRBJ2-3; perhaps TRBD2 as D (6 bases). This CDR3 has 18 residues. V was trimmed by 0 bases and J by 3 bases, leaving 19 bases between them. Germline lookup yields CDR1 LGHDT and CDR2 YNNKEL (reference sequence). The CDR3 coding sequence is TGTGCCAGCAGCCAAGATAGCCCTGGCAGGGACTTAACAGATACGCAGTATTTT. It encodes CASSQDSPGRDLTDTQYF.

This clonotype has a handful of counts. V gene TRBV14 combines with J gene TRBJ1-1; D ambiguous. Trimming shortened V by 0 bases and J by 1 base, and 6 bases separated the two germline ends. CDR3 size: 14 residues. The germline V gene encodes CDR1 SGHDN and CDR2 FVKESK. The CDR3 region has the DNA TGTGCCAGCAGCCAAGAAGTGACGAACACTGAAGCTTTCTTT. Translated: CASSQEVTNTEAFF.

As for this clonotype: A much larger clone lies one base from this, so it may be a read error. The V gene is TRBV5-1, the J gene TRBJ2-3; 7 bases fit TRBD1. In germline, CDR1 is SGHRS, CDR2 YFSETQ. Trimming at V came to 6 bases and at J to 3 bases, leaving 7 bases not matched to a gene. This CDR3 spans 14 amino acids. The CDR3 reads CASISGDRTDTQYF. Written as DNA, the CDR3 is TGCGCCAGCATCTCCGGGGACAGAACAGATACGCAGTATTTT.

The table lists this clonotype with a few counts. J is TRBJ1-1 and V is TRBV4-3; unclear D gene. V was cut by 1 base and J by 7 bases, with 10 bases left in between. The CDR3 is made up of 13 amino acids. The V gene's germline CDR1 is LGHNA and CDR2 YSLEER. Here the CDR3 reads CASSQGIEYEAFF. The CDR3, as DNA: TGCGCCAGCAGCCAAGGAATAGAGTATGAAGCTTTCTTT.

The chain joins TRBV4-3 to TRBJ1-2; 7 nucleotides match TRBD1. The V segment lost 1 base and the J segment 2 bases; nucleotides outside the gene matches: 4. The germline CDR1 and CDR2 sequences are LGHNA and YSLEER. The CDR3 spans 15 residues. The CDR3 is CASSQGAGGNYGYTF. CDR3 bases: TGCGCCAGCAGCCAAGGGGCAGGGGGGAACTATGGCTACACCTTC.

This clonotype was observed a few times. CDR3 coding DNA: TGCAGTGCTAGGTATGGGGTTGATCAGCCCCAGCATTTT. Translating it yields CSARYGVDQPQHF. The chain links TRBV20-1 to TRBJ1-5; D uncertain. The germline gives CDR1 DFQATT, CDR2 SNEGSKA (reference sequence). V lost 3 bases and J lost 5, with 11 bases in between. This CDR3 is built from 13 residues.

With regard to this clonotype: This may be a read error, as it is one base from a much larger clone. CDR3 in amino acids: CASSGTSGGISYNEQYF. The CDR3 bases are TGTGCCAGCAGTGGGACTAGCGGGGGGATTTCCTACAATGAGCAGTACTTC. This chain uses TRBV12-3 or TRBV12-4 with TRBJ2-7; 15 positions agree with TRBD2. The CDR3 sequence is 17 residues long. The J segment lost 7 bases and the V segment lost 5 bases, leaving 12 bases of the junction unmatched.

The chain combines TRBV21-1 with TRBJ1-5; TRBD1 was called by the table and not checked on the DNA. TRBV21-1 is flagged as a pseudogene. CDR3 length: 16 amino acids. For the CDR3, the DNA is TGTGCCAGCAGCCAAGAGGTACAGGGAGTTTTGCAGCCCCAGCATTTT. Protein sequence: CASSQEVQGVLQPQHF.

The chain combines TRBV2 with TRBJ1-1, with D maybe TRBD1 (5 bases). There are 15 residues in the CDR3. V was pared by 3 bases and J by 0 bases, with 11 bases between. The V gene's germline CDR1 is SNHLY and CDR2 FYNNEI. CDR3 amino acids: CASSDSGTVNTEAFF. The CDR3 bases are TGTGCCAGCAGTGATTCCGGGACGGTGAACACTGAAGCTTTCTTT. Based on the CDR3 plus reference TRBV2 and TRBJ1-1, the full variable domain is EPEVTQTPSHQVTQMGQEVILRCVPISNHLYFYWYRQILGQKVEFLVSFYNNEISEKSEIFDDQFSVERPDGSNFTLKIRSTKLEDSAMYFCASSDSGTVNTEAFFGQGTRLTVV.

The table lists this clonotype with a count of one. CDR3 bases: TGTGCCAGCAGCCAAGATGGGACTTTCTATGGCTACACCTTC. Residues: CASSQDGTFYGYTF. The chain couples TRBV3-1 to TRBJ1-2, with D perhaps TRBD1 (5 bases). The V and J ends lost 0 bases and 4 bases respectively, with 9 bases between them. This CDR3 is built from 14 residues. Germline V CDR1 and CDR2: LGHDT, YNNKEL (reference sequence).

Comment on this clonotype: A much larger clonotype is one base distant, so this may be a read error. The chain uses TRBV7-6 and TRBJ2-1, with 12 nucleotides matching TRBD2. Gene TRBJ2-7 matches the end of the DNA better, so the J call may be wrong. Per germline, CDR1 SGHVS and CDR2 FNYEAQ. The CDR3 extends over 20 amino acids. The CDR3 DNA reads TGTGCCAGCAGCTTAGCGTCCAGGACTAGCGGGGAAAGCTCCTACAATGAGCAGTACTTC. It specifies CASSLASRTSGESSYNEQYF.

This clonotype has a count of ten or more. This chain joins TRBV19 and TRBJ2-3; D gene unclear. This CDR3 is 15 amino acids long. Germline-derived CDR1 and CDR2 are LNHDA and SQIVND (reference sequence). V dropped 6 bases and J dropped 4 bases, with 17 bases sitting between them. The CDR3 bases are TGTGCCAGTAGCCGAGGACCTGGGAAGTCAGATACGCAGTATTTT. Translated: CASSRGPGKSDTQYF.

This clonotype was seen only a few times. The chain is built from TRBV20-1 and TRBJ2-5; D not resolved. Germline CDR1 DFQATT, CDR2 SNEGSKA (reference sequence). The V end lost 0 bases, the J end lost 1 base, and 9 bases lay between the germline ends. The CDR3 is 14 residues long. CDR3 loop: CSARDARLQETQYF. The CDR3 bases are TGCAGTGCTAGAGATGCGAGGCTCCAAGAGACCCAGTACTTC.

CDR3 residues: CASSTGMREKLFF. The CDR3 nucleotides read TGCGCCAGCAGCACAGGGATGCGGGAAAAACTGTTTTTT. V is TRBV5-1 and J is TRBJ1-4, with a possible D match to TRBD1 (6 bases). Trimming cost V 4 bases and J 8 bases, with 12 bases left between them. This CDR3 contains 13 residues. Germline V gene lookup returns CDR1 SGHRS and CDR2 YFSETQ.